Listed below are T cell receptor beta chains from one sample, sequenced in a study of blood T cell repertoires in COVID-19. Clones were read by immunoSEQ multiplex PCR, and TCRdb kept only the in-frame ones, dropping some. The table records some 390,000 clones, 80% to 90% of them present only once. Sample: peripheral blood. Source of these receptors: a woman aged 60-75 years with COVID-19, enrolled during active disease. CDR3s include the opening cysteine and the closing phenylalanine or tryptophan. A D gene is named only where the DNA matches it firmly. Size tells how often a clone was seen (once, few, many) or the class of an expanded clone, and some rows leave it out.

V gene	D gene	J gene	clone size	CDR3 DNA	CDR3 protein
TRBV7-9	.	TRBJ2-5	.	TGTGCCAGCAGCTTAGCCGGCAGGGTCCAAGAGACCCAGTACTTC	CASSLAGRVQETQYF
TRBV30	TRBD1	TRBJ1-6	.	TGTGCCTGGAGTGCCCTAGGGGGCTTTAATAATTCACCCCTCCACTTT	CAWSALGGFNNSPLHF
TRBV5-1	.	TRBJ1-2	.	TGCGCCAGCAGCCCTTCAGGGAATGGCGGCTACACCTTC	CASSPSGNGGYTF
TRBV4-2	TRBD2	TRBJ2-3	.	TGTGCCAGCAGCCAAGTTAGCGGGGACCCAGATACGCAGTATTTT	CASSQVSGDPDTQYF
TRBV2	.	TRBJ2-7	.	TGTGCCACCCAAGCAGGTAACCTGAGGCAGTACTTC	CATQAGNLRQYF
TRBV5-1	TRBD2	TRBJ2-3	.	TGCGCCAGCAGCTTGATCGAACTAGCGGGGAGGGATACGCAGTATTTT	CASSLIELAGRDTQYF
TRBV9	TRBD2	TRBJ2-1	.	TGTGCCAGCAGCGTCGCGCTAGCGGGGGGGGACAATGAGCAGTTCTTC	CASSVALAGGDNEQFF
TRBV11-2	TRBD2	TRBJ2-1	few	TGTGCCAGCAGCCCCGTGGTAGCGGGGATCTACAATGAGCAGTTCTTC	CASSPVVAGIYNEQFF
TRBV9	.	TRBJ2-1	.	TGTGCCAGCAGCGTGGGGGGGCGGACTTACAATGAGCAGTTCTTC	CASSVGGRTYNEQFF
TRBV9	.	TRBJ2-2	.	TGTGCCAGCAGCGTGGGCACCTCTCCAAACACCGGGGAGCTGTTTTTT	CASSVGTSPNTGELFF
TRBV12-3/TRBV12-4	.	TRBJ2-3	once	TGTGCCAGCAGGAAGGAGGTAGATACGCAGTATTTT	CASRKEVDTQYF
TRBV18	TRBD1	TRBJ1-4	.	TGTGCCAGCTCACCAACGGGACAGGGATTTAATGAAAAACTGTTTTTT	CASSPTGQGFNEKLFF
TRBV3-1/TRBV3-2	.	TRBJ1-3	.	TGTGCCAGCAGCCCAGGAAACACCATATATTTT	CASSPGNTIYF
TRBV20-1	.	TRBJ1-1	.	TGCAGTGCCCTGGACAGTTTTGAAGCTTTCTTT	CSALDSFEAFF
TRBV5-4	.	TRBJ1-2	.	TGTGCCAGCAGCTTGCCGGGAGGACGCTATGGCTACACCTTC	CASSLPGGRYGYTF
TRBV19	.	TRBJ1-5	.	TGTGCCAGTAGTATAGAGTCCAGGAATCAGCCCCAGCATTTT	CASSIESRNQPQHF
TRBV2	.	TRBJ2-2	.	TGTGCCAGCAGTGAACCCAGGAACACCGGGGAGCTGTTTTTT	CASSEPRNTGELFF
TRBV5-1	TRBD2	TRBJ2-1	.	TGCGCCAGCAGCTTGGCCACGGGGGGGCAGGAGCAGTTCTTC	CASSLATGGQEQFF
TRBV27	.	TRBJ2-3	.	TGTGCCAGCAGTTCAAGCAGGGTCACAGATACGCAGTATTTT	CASSSSRVTDTQYF
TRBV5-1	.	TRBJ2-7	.	TGCGCCAGCAGCTTGGTGCAGGGTAGCTACTACGAGCAGTACTTC	CASSLVQGSYYEQYF
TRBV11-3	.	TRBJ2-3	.	TGTGCCAGCAGCTTCGGGACACTTACAGATACGCAGTATTTT	CASSFGTLTDTQYF
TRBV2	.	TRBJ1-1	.	TGTGCCAGCAAATTAGAGGGGAACACTGAAGCTTTCTTT	CASKLEGNTEAFF
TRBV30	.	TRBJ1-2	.	TGTGCCTGGGTACGCCGGGGGTCTTCTAACTATGGCTACACCTTC	CAWVRRGSSNYGYTF
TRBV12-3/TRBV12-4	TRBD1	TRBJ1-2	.	TGTGCCAGCAGTTTAAGACAGGGGTATGGCTACACCTTC	CASSLRQGYGYTF
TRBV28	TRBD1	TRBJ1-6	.	TGTGCCAGCAGTCCACAGGGGTGGCAAATGAATTCACCCCTCCACTTT	CASSPQGWQMNSPLHF
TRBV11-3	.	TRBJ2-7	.	TGTGCCAGCAGCTTGGGCGGGGCGTCCCACTACGAGCAGTACTTC	CASSLGGASHYEQYF
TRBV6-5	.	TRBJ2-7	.	TGTGCCAGCAGTTACTCCCGCTACGTCGCTTCCGAGCAGTACTTC	CASSYSRYVASEQYF
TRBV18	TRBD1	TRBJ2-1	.	TGTGCCAGCTCACCAGGCGGAAGGGGACAGGAGAACTCCTACAATGAGCAGTTCTTC	CASSPGGRGQENSYNEQFF
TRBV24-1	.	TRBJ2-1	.	TGTGCCACCAGTGACTCCGGGGTTTACAATGAGCAGTTCTTC	CATSDSGVYNEQFF
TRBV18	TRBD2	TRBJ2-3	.	TGTGCCAGCTCACCATCGAGGCGGACTAGCGGCACAGATACGCAGTATTTT	CASSPSRRTSGTDTQYF
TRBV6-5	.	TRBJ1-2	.	TGTGCCAGCAGCTTGGGAGGAGGAGACTATGGCTACACCTTC	CASSLGGGDYGYTF
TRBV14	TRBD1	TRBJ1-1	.	TGTGCCAGCAGCCAACTTAACGGGGGGGACAGAGCTTTCTTT	CASSQLNGGDRAFF
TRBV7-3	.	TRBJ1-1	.	TGTGCCAGCAGCTTAAGTCGGGTCACTGAAGCTTTCTTT	CASSLSRVTEAFF
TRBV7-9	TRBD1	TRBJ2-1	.	TGTGCCAGCAGCCCAGGGGGCCCGGGACTGGGTAAGAATGAGCAGTTCTTC	CASSPGGPGLGKNEQFF
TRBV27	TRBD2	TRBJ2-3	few	TGTGCCAGCAGTACACTGGGAACTAGCGGGTTGGATACGCAGTATTTT	CASSTLGTSGLDTQYF
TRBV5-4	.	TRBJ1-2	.	TGTGCCAGCAGCCCGGCGGGGGAACACTATGGCTACACCTTC	CASSPAGEHYGYTF
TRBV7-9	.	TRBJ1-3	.	TGTGCCAGCAGCTTAGCGACCAGGGTTGGAAACACCATATATTTT	CASSLATRVGNTIYF
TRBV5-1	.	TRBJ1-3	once	TGCGCCAGCAGCTTGGGACAGAACGGAAACACCATATATTTT	CASSLGQNGNTIYF
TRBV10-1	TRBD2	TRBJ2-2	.	TGCGCCAGCAGTGAGTCTCGCGGGGGGGCGGGCACCGGGGAGCTGTTTTTT	CASSESRGGAGTGELFF
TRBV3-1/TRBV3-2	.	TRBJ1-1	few	TGTGCCAGCAGCCCCGGGGGGGGCGAGGAAGCTTTCTTT	CASSPGGGEEAFF
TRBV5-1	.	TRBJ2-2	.	TGCGCCAGCAGCTTGGTTCGGGGATCGAACACCGGGGAGCTGTTTTTT	CASSLVRGSNTGELFF
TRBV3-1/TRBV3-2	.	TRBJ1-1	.	TGTGCCAGCAGCTCGCCGACAAACCTGAACACTGAAGCTTTCTTT	CASSSPTNLNTEAFF
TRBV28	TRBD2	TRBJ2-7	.	TGTGCCAGCAGCCGGGGGGGACTTTACGAGCAGTACTTC	CASSRGGLYEQYF
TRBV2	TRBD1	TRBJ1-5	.	TGTGCCAGCAAATTACAGGGGGGTCAGCCCCAGCATTTT	CASKLQGGQPQHF
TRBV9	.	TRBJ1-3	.	TGTGCCAGCAGGCTACAGGGACACACCATATATTTT	CASRLQGHTIYF
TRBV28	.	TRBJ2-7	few	TGTGCCAGCAACCCGGGACAAGCCTACGAGCAGTACTTC	CASNPGQAYEQYF
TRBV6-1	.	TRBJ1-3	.	TGTGCCAGCAGTGAAGCAAGGCGGACAGCAGGGAGAGGAAACACCATATATTTT	CASSEARRTAGRGNTIYF